This T cell receptor beta chain was retrieved from a study of blood T cell repertoires in COVID-19. TCRdb's table, derived via immunoSEQ multiplex PCR, lists solely in-frame clones and lacks some. The sample yields about 140,000 clones, 75% to 90% seen once. The CDR3 has 11 amino acids. CDR1 and CDR2 from the germline V gene are MDHEN and SYDVKM. V was clipped by 6 bases and J by 4 bases, with 4 bases between them. The sample was peripheral blood. The rearrangement joins TRBV28 to TRBJ1-3; D ambiguous. This TCR derives from a man aged 55-75 years with active or convalescent COVID-19. CDR3 sequence reads: CASRLGNTIYF. CDR3 nucleotides: TGTGCCAGCAGACTCGGAAACACCATATATTTT.